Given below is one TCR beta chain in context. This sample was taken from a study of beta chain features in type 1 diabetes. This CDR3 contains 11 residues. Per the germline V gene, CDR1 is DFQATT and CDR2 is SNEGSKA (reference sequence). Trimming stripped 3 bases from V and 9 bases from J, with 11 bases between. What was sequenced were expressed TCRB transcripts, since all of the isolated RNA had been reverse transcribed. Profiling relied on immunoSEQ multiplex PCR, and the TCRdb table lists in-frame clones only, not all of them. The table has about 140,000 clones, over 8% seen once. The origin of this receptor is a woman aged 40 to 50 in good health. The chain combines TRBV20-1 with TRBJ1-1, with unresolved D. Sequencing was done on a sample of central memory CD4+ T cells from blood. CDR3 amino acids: CSASGHDKAFF. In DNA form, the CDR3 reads TGCAGTGCTAGCGGTCACGATAAAGCTTTCTTT.